This T cell receptor (beta chain) comes out of a study of T cells after posttransplantation cyclophosphamide. Cyclophosphamide on days +3 and +4 followed busulfan-fludarabine conditioning and a marrow graft. The junction had 10 bases not matched to a gene; V was cut back by 2 bases and J by 2 bases. The CDR3 has 18 residues. Germline CDR1 is MNHEY and CDR2 is SMNVEV (reference sequence). Only in-frame clones appear in the TCRdb table, and some are missing; sequencing was by immunoSEQ multiplex PCR. Counted here are 17,000 or so clones, 85% to 95% occurring once; the ten biggest clones make up approximately 0.54%.

The receptor's source is a male patient over 55 who received an allogeneic stem cell transplant from a related donor and was CMV-positive. Among the T cells, some may be from the graft donor. The sample here was CD4+ T cells sorted from blood, taken after allogeneic stem cell transplant with posttransplant cyclophosphamide. This chain connects TRBV27 to TRBJ1-5, with 9 bases identical to TRBD1. In DNA form, the CDR3 reads TGTGCCAGCAGTTTAGTGGCCACAGGGGGCCGAGGCAATCAGCCCCAGCATTTT. Protein product: CASSLVATGGRGNQPQHF.